This TCR beta chain was identified in a study of cytomegalovirus exposure and HLA in healthy donors. 60 Vbeta and 13 Jbeta primers were used in PCR. The method was immunoSEQ multiplex PCR; TCRdb's version includes in-frame clones alone and lacks a portion of them. The sample gives 100,000 to 150,000 clones, about four fifths of which show up once; approximately 3.8% is in the top ten. V trimming: 4 bases; J trimming: 7 bases; junction bases outside the gene matches: 7. Per germline, CDR1 LNHDA and CDR2 SQIVND (reference sequence). The CDR3 consists of 15 residues. This sequence was found in a woman between 40 and 55 years old in good health and CMV-seropositive. The sequenced material came from PBMCs. The chain carries TRBV19 and TRBJ2-1, with 10 bases that match TRBD2. The CDR3 nucleotides are TGTGCCAGTAGTACCCTAGCGGGAGTCTTGAATGAGCAGTTCTTC. Amino acids: CASSTLAGVLNEQFF.